One sample yielded the 4 T cell receptor beta chains listed below, sequenced in a study of cytomegalovirus exposure and HLA in healthy donors. Profiling relied on immunoSEQ multiplex PCR, and the TCRdb table lists in-frame clones only, not all of them. Of more than 95,000 clones listed, roughly nine tenths are singletons. The sample consisted of PBMCs. These receptors came from a woman younger than 35 in good health and CMV-seropositive.

This chain uses TRBV7-7 with TRBJ2-3; D remains unclear. The CDR3 has 14 residues. The V and J ends lost 5 bases and 3 bases respectively, with 12 bases between them. Germline CDR1 SSHAT, CDR2 FNYEAQ (reference sequence). The DNA for the CDR3 is TGTGCCAGCAGCAGAGGTATAACTACAGATACGCAGTATTTT. As protein: CASSRGITTDTQYF.

The rearrangement uses TRBV5-1 and TRBJ2-4, with 9 bases identical to TRBD1. Looked up from germline, CDR1 is SGHRS and CDR2 is YFSETQ. This CDR3 comprises 13 residues. Losses at the gene ends were 4 bases for V and 8 bases for J; bases not matched to a gene: 4. Here the CDR3 DNA reads TGCGCCAGCAGCCCCAGACAGGGGGACATTCAGTACTTC. As protein: CASSPRQGDIQYF.

V gene TRBV7-3 combines with J gene TRBJ2-5; TRBD2 aligns across 8 bases. Per germline, CDR1 SGHTA and CDR2 FQGTGA. The V and J ends lost 0 bases and 2 bases, in that order; junction bases with no gene match: 2. CDR3 size: 15 residues. The CDR3 DNA sequence: TGTGCCAGCAGCTTAACCAGCGGGAGACAAGAGACCCAGTACTTC. It yields the protein CASSLTSGRQETQYF.

CDR3 loop: CASSMGTIQPQHF. CDR3 DNA sequence: TGTGCCAGTAGTATGGGGACTATTCAGCCCCAGCATTTT. The V gene is TRBV19, the J gene TRBJ1-5, with D perhaps matching TRBD1 (5 bases). V lost 3 bases, J lost 6 bases, and 9 bases lay in between. In germline, CDR1 is LNHDA, CDR2 SQIVND (reference sequence). The CDR3 is made up of 13 amino acids.